This record looks at one TCR beta chain sequence and its context. Data came from immunoSEQ multiplex PCR; TCRdb stores just in-frame clones and leaves some out. The table has fewer than 2.5 million clones, more than 85% seen once; the top ten hold about 0.38%. The data belong to a study of shared clonotypes between healthy human individuals. There are 11 residues in the CDR3. The V end was cut by 3 bases, the J end by 12 bases, with 8 bases between. CDR1 is SNHLY and CDR2 is FYNNEI in the germline V gene. Source material: naive CD4+ T cells from PBMCs. Subset denoted: CD45RA+ positively selected. The TCR comes from a young man in good health. Some clones in this sample may be carry-over from other donors' samples. The rearrangement uses TRBV2 and TRBJ1-4; D remains ambiguous. The CDR3 here is CASSDGRELFF. CDR3 nucleotide sequence: TGTGCCAGCAGTGATGGCCGGGAACTGTTTTTT.